A single TCR beta chain is shown here with its context. Libraries were prepared by immunoSEQ multiplex PCR; TCRdb keeps only in-frame clonotypes and omits some of them. The sample holds around 100,000 clones; 91% are singletons and the top ten take under 0.15%. The data stem from a study of siplizumab effects on memory and regulatory T cells. CDR3 length: 17 residues. The V gene's germline CDR1 is MGHRA and CDR2 YSYEKL. V lost 4 bases, J lost 5 bases, and 14 bases stayed unmatched. Sequenced material: CD4+ T cells sorted from blood. This sequence joins TRBV4-1 and TRBJ2-3; 8 bases are a match to TRBD2. This TCR derives from a human donor in good health. The CDR3 loop reads CASSPTPPGGILDTQYF. CDR3 DNA: TGCGCCAGCAGCCCTACCCCACCGGGGGGGATATTAGATACGCAGTATTTT.